These T cell receptor beta chains were read from a single sample in a study of identical twins. One entry per CDR3 protein results from TCRdb running MiXCR on the 5' RACE reads. The table lists about 700,000 distinct CDR3 sequences, around 6% of them singletons, with approximately 1.6% in the top ten. Material: naive T cells sorted from blood. All receptors come from a man aged 18-30 years in good health. Both conserved end residues are part of each CDR3. The size entry is marked missing in some rows and otherwise reads once, few, many or a size class.

clone_size j_call v_call cdr3_aa
many TRBJ1-1 TRBV10-3 CAISESRVGTEAFF
. TRBJ2-3 TRBV6-2/TRBV6-3 CASRPRGIDLTDTQYF
many TRBJ2-7 TRBV29-1 CSVEVPPTLHF
many TRBJ2-2 TRBV27 CASSLMVAGGPDTGELFF
. TRBJ1-4 TRBV7-8 CASSRWTADNEKLFF
many TRBJ2-1 TRBV9 CASSVEGLDYNEQFF
many TRBJ2-1 TRBV6-5 CASSYSLAGTYNEQFF
many TRBJ1-2 TRBV7-2 CASSPNQGRPGYTF
few TRBJ1-2 TRBV5-1 CASSLVVGPNYGYTF
. TRBJ2-5 TRBV24-1 CATSNWRERLAGVGETQYF
many TRBJ1-3 TRBV10-3 CAIGTAAGNTIYF
many TRBJ2-7 TRBV20-1 CSARFTGTYEQYF
many TRBJ2-3 TRBV15 CATSRERLEGTDTQYF
many TRBJ2-1 TRBV7-2 CAISLSSYNEQFF
many TRBJ2-7 TRBV5-1 CASSEGQGVEQYF
many TRBJ1-2 TRBV29-1 CSVVGVGRFDGYTF
few TRBJ2-1 TRBV28 CASSSSLYEQFF
many TRBJ2-1 TRBV5-6 CASSLRGGTVDEQFF
few TRBJ2-7 TRBV20-1 CSGRLTSSYEQYF
. TRBJ2-2 TRBV11-3 CASGTGQGGGELFF
many TRBJ2-2 TRBV6-1 CASSEIGFPGELFF
many TRBJ1-6 TRBV5-5 CASSLETARGDSPLHF
many TRBJ2-1 TRBV15 CATSRETGGPNEQFF
few TRBJ2-7 TRBV7-2 CASSLHGGGTYEQYF
many TRBJ1-1 TRBV7-9 CASSPGFGAGATF
many TRBJ1-1 TRBV10-3 CAISVGGGRFEAFF
many TRBJ2-7 TRBV6-2/TRBV6-3 CASSPYSSGGEQYF
. TRBJ2-7 TRBV6-2/TRBV6-3 CASSYSDQQYF
. TRBJ2-3 TRBV11-2 CASSLRVGVYSTDTQYF
few TRBJ1-5 TRBV4-3 CASSQEDRGGQPQHF
. TRBJ2-7 TRBV29-1 CSVETQGAPYEQYF
. TRBJ2-1 TRBV11-2 CASSLELQHWNNEQFF
. TRBJ2-5 TRBV6-5 CASSSGLEETQYF
many TRBJ1-3 TRBV7-9 CASSLAMAAGNTIYF
. TRBJ2-6 TRBV10-3 CAISEGGFSGANVLTF